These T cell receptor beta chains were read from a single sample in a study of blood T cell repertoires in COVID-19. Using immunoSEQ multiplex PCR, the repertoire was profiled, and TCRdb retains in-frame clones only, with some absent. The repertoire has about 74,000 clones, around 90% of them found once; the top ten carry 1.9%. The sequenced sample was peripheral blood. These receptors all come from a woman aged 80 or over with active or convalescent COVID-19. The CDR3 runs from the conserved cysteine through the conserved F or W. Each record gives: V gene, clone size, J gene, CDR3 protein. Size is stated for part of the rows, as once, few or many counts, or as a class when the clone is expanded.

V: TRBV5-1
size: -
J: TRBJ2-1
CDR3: CASRMGQLLYNEQFF

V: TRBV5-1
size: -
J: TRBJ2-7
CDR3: CASSYGLLAGSSDEQYF

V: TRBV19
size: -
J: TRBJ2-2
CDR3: CASRIQGRNTGELFF

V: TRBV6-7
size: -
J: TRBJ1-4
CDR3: CASSYLRRTAPNEKLFF

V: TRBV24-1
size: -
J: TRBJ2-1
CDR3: CATSDLPQGSNEQFF

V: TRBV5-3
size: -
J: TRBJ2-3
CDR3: CARSSGQGSTDTQYF

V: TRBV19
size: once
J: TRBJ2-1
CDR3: CASRGGPGQAYNEQFF

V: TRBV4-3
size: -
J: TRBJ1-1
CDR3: CASSPGWVGTEAFF

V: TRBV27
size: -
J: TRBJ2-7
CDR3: CASSFRTGPYEQYF

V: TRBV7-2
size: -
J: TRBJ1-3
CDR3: CASSLLRSSGNTIYF

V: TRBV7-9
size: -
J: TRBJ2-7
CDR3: CASSLTGHEQYF

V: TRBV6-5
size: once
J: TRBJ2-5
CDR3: CASTPLAGGGVTQYF

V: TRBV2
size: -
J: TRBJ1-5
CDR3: CASSPAGNQPQHF

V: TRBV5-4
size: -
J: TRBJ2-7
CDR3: CASSHPTGTGTYEQYF

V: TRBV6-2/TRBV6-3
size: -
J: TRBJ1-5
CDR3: CASSQGAGNQPQHF

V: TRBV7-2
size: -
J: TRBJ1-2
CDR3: CASSPRQGTDGYTF

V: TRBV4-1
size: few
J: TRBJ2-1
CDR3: CASSPRSSGGAYNNEQFF

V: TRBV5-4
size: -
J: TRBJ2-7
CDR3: CASSFQGYEQYF

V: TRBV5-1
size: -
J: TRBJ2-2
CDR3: CASSLAQGNTGELFF

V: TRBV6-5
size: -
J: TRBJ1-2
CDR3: CASSTPAQVDGYTF

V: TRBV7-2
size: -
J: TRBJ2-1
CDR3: CASSPDYYNEQFF

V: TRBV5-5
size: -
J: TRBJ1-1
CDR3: CASSPRGVRGNTEAFF

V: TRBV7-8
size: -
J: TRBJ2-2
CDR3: CASSTRGQAGYTGELFF

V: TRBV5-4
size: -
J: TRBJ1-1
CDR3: CASSLGEGRLNTEAFF

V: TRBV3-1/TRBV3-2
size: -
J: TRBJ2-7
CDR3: CASRPSGALGGQYF

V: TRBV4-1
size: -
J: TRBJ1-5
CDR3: CASSQVPGNQPQHF

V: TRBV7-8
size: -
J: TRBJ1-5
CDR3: CASSADRVQPQHF

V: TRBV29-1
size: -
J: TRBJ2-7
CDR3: CSVTGQGWNEQYF

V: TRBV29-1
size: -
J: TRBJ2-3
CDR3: CSVEVGGTDTQYF

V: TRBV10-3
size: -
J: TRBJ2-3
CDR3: CAISGTSGTSTDTQYF

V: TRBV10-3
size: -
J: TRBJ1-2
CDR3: CAISDRTGGRYGYTF

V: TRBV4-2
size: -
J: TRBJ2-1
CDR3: CASSYRLAGNYNEQFF

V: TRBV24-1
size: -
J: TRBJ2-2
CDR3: CATSALDRGDTGELFF

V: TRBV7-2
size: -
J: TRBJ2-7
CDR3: CASSPQGAKQYF

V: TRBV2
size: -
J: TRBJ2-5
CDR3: CASRNDRIETQYF

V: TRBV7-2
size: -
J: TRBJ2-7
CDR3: CASTPQEGVPYEQYF

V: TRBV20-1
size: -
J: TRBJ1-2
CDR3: CSARETGSYTF

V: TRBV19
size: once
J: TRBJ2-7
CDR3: CASSSDRVEYYEQYF

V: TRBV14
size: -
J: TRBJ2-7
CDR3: CASSQGGGRPSYEQYF

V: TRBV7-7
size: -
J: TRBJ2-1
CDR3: CASSARTGDSHNEQFF

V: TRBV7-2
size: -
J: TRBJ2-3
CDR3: CASSQVGGPTDTQYF

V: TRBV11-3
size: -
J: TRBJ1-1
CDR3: CASSLGDRLTFF

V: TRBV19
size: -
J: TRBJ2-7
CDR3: CASSVGTGRPYEQYF

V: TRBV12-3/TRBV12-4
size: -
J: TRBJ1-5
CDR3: CASSPLRDQPQHF

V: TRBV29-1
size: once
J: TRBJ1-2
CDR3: CSVGREDGYTF

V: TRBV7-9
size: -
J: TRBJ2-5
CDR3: CASSSDRGFYQETQYF

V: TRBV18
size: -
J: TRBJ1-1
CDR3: CASSPSSWTSNTEAFF

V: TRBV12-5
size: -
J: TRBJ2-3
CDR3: CASGPSVPTDTQYF

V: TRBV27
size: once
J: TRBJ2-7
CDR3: CASSPLSGSSYEQYF

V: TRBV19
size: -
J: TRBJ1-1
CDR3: CASSTQGAMGTEAFF

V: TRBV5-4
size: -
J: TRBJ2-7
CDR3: CASSPGQGENYEQYF